Here is one T cell receptor (beta chain) with its context. Its antigen is not identified. Clones were read by immunoSEQ multiplex PCR, and TCRdb kept only the in-frame ones, dropping some. The sample has a few hundred thousand clones; 88% are singletons. The entry originates in a study of cytomegalovirus exposure and HLA in healthy donors. Donors were drawn from the approximately 130-subject validation cohort, separate from the roughly 700-subject first cohort. Germline V lookup: CDR1 SNHLY, CDR2 FYNNEI. The CDR3 contains 12 residues. Trimming stripped 5 bases from V and 12 bases from J, with 17 bases between. General study results and limits: The tendency of first-cohort TCR clusters to co-occur in the roughly 110 validation repertoires emerged from a later analysis. Specific recognition of CMV antigens was confirmed in vitro for a few chains (all CMV-associated).

Sequencing was carried out using PBMCs. This clonotype was obtained from a woman between 18 and 29 years old in good health and CMV-seronegative. The V call is TRBV2, the J call TRBJ2-7; perhaps TRBD2 as D (6 bases). The CDR3 protein is CASSPAGSLRYF. CDR3 bases: TGTGCCAGCAGTCCCGCGGGGTCTCTTCGGTACTTC.